These 3 T cell receptor beta chains came from one sample sequenced in a study of a mutant IDH1 vaccine in newly diagnosed glioma. Using immunoSEQ multiplex PCR, the repertoire was profiled, and TCRdb retains in-frame clones only, with some absent. The table has around 15,000 clones, approximately 90% seen once. Time point in this sample: baseline, week 1 (first vaccination visit). Treatment meaning: pre-vaccination baseline after standard-of-care therapy. The sample consisted of PBMCs, taken from a glioma patient treated with radiotherapy, temozolomide or both. These receptor sequences come from a woman in her thirties or forties with glioma. Some clones in this sample may be carry-over from other donors' samples.

The chain has TRBV27 and TRBJ1-5; weak D call: TRBD1 (5 bases). Trimming shortened V by 3 bases and J by 4 bases, and 10 bases separated the two germline ends. The V gene's germline CDR1 is MNHEY and CDR2 SMNVEV (reference sequence). This CDR3 is built from 14 residues. CDR3 residues: CASSLSGRNQPQHF. CDR3 DNA sequence: TGTGCCAGCAGTTTGTCAGGGAGGAATCAGCCCCAGCATTTT.

The chain uses TRBV11-2 and TRBJ1-2; D call uncertain. The germline CDR1 and CDR2 sequences are SGHAT and FQNNGV. Trimming removed 5 bases at V and 1 base at J, with 8 bases between. The CDR3 has 13 amino acids. CDR3 region: CASSQEGNYGYTF. The CDR3 DNA follows: TGTGCCAGCAGCCAGGAGGGTAACTATGGCTACACCTTC. Supplemented by reference TRBV11-2 and TRBJ1-2, the full variable domain reads EAGVAQSPRYKIIEKRQSVAFWCNPISGHATLYWYQQILGQGPKLLIQFQNNGVVDDSQLPKDRFSAERLKGVDSTLKIQPAKLEDSAVYLCASSQEGNYGYTFGSGTRLTVV.

This CDR3 reads CSGKGPSGSRDTQYF. The CDR3 DNA follows: TGCAGCGGCAAAGGGCCTAGCGGGAGTCGGGATACGCAGTATTTT. The V call is TRBV29-1, the J call TRBJ2-3; the match to TRBD2 covers 10 bases. V lost 7 bases and J lost 6; bases outside the gene matches: 13. The CDR3 is 15 amino acids. Germline CDR1 is SQVTM and CDR2 is ANQGSEA.